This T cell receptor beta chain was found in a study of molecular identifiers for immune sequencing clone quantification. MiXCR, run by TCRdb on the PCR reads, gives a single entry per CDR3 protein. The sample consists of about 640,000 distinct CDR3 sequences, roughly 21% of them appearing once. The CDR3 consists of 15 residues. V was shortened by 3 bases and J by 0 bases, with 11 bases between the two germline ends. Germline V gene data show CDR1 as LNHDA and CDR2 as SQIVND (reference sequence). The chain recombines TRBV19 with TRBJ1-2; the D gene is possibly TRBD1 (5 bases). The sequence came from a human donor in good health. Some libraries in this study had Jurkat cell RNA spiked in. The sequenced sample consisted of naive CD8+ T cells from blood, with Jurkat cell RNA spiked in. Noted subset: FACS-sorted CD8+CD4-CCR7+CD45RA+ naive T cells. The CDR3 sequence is CASSMAGETNYGYTF. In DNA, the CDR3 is TGTGCCAGTAGTATGGCGGGGGAAACTAACTATGGCTACACCTTC.